This is a list of T cell receptor beta chains from one sample in a study of cytomegalovirus exposure and HLA in healthy donors. Assay: immunoSEQ multiplex PCR; the TCRdb copy retains only in-frame clones and omits some. Listed are more than 90,000 clones; more than 3.5% falls within the top ten. Sequenced sample: PBMCs. The source is a man aged 25-45 years in good health and CMV-seronegative. The conserved cysteine and the conserved F or W are not part of the CDR3 here. The D gene is left open where the match is weak.

>TRBV5-1|TRBD1
ASSLGTGYNEQF
>TRBV5-1|TRBD2
ASSSGYLAGGETQY
>TRBV18|.
ASSPSLGEQF
>TRBV4-1|.
ASSQDFIGGEQF
>TRBV5-4|TRBD1
ASSFTGVPETQY
>TRBV30|.
AWSGEGFSNQPQH
>TRBV6-1|TRBD2
ASSATSGAGELF
>TRBV6-5|.
ASSPGYGIQY
>TRBV7-8|TRBD1
ASSLRDRVYEQY
>TRBV11-2|TRBD2
ASRLAPYNEQF
>TRBV30|.
AWSRRNSPLH
>TRBV19|TRBD1
ASSTTGGTGELF
>TRBV30|TRBD2
AWKAGGRPGETQY
>TRBV21-1|.
ASSPGTSGRIPPSNEQF
>TRBV27|.
ASSLQNRDEQY
>TRBV5-6|.
ASSLGQGKRGYT